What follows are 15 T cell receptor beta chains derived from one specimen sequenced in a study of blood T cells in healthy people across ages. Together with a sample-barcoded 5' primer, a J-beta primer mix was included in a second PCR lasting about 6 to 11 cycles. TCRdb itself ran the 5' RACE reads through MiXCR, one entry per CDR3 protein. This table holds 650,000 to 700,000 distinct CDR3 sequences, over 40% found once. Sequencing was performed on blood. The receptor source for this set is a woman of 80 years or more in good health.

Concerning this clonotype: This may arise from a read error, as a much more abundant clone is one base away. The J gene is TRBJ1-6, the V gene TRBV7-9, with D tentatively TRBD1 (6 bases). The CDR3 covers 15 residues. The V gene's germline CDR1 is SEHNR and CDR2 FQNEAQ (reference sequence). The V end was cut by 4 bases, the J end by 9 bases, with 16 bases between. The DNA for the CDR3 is TGTGCCAGCAGCTGGAAGGACAGTTCGGTTTCACCCCTCCACTTT. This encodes CASSWKDSSVSPLHF.

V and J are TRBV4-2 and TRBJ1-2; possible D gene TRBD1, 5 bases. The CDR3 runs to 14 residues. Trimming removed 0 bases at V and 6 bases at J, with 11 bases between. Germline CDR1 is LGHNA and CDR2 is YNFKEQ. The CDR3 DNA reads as TGTGCCAGCAGCCAAGATTTAGGGGAGAATGGCTACACCTTC. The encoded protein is CASSQDLGENGYTF.

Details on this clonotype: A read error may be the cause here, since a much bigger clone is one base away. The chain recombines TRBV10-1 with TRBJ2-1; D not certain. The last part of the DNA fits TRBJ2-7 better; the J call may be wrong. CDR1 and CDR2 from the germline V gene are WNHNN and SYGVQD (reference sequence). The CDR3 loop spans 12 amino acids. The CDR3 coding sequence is TGCGCCAGCAGTGATACCTACAATGAGCAGTACTTC. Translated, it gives CASSDTYNEQYF.

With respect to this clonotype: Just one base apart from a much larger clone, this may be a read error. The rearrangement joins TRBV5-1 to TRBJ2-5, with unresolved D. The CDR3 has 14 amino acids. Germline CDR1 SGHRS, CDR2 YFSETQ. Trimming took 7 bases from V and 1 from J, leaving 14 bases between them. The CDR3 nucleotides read TGCGCCAGCTCCCAGGAGATGCCCCAAGAGACCCAGTACTTC. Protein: CASSQEMPQETQYF.

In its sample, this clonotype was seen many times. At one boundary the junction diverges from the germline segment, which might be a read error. The CDR3 DNA sequence: TGTGCCAGCAGCTTATTTGGCACAGATACGCAGTATTTT. Translated: CASSLFGTDTQYF. This chain links TRBV28 with TRBJ2-3; D is ambiguous. Germline V lookup: CDR1 MDHEN, CDR2 SYDVKM. The CDR3 covers 13 residues.

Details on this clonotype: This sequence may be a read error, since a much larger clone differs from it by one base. CDR3: CASSLSGATNEQYF. CDR3 nucleotides: TGTGCCAGCAGCTTATCGGGGGCTACAAATGAGCAGTACTTC. This chain uses TRBV7-2 with TRBJ2-5; either TRBD1 or TRBD2 may supply D (6 bases each). Germline CDR1 and CDR2: SGHTA and FQGNSA. This CDR3 region has 14 residues. Trimming cost V 2 bases and J 11 bases, with 18 bases left between them.

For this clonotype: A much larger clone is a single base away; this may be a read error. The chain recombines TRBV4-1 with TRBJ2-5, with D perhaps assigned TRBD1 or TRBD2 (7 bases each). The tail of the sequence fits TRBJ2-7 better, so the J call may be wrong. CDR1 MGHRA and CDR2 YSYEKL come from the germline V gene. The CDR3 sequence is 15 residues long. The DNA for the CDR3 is TGCGCCAGCAGCCAAGCTCAGGGGGGGCTCTGCGAGCAGTACTTC. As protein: CASSQAQGGLCEQYF.

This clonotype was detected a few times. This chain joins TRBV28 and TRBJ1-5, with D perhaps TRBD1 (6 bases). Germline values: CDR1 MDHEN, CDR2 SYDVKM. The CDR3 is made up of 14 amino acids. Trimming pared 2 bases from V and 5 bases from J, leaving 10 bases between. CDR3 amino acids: CASSLQGPYQPQHF. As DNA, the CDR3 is TGTGCCAGCAGTTTACAGGGGCCCTATCAGCCCCAGCATTTT.

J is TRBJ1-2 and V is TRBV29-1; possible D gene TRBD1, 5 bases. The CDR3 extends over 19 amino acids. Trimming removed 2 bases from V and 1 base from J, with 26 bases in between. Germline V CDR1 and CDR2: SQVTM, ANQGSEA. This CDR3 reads CSVEIRVGQGLNFNYGYTF. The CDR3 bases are TGCAGCGTTGAAATCCGCGTCGGGCAGGGTTTAAATTTTAACTATGGCTACACCTTC.

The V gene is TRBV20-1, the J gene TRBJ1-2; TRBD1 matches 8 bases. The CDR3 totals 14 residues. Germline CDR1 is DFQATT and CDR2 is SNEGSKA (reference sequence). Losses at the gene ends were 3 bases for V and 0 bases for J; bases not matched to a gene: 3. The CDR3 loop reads CSARTGVANYGYTF. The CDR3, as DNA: TGCAGTGCTAGGACAGGGGTAGCTAACTATGGCTACACCTTC.

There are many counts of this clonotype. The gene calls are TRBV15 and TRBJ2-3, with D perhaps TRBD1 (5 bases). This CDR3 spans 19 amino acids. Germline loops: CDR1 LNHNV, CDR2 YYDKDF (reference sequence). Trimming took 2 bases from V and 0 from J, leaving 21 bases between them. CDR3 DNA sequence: TGTGCCACCAGCAGACCTGGGGCAGGGTTCCCGACGAGCACAGATACGCAGTATTTT. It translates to CATSRPGAGFPTSTDTQYF.

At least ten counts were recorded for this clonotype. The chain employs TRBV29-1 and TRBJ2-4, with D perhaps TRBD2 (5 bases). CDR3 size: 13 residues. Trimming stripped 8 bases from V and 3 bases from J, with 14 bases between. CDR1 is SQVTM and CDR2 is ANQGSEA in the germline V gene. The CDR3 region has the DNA TGCAGCTCCCTGGCGGGCGGCAAAAACATTCAGTACTTC. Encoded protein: CSSLAGGKNIQYF. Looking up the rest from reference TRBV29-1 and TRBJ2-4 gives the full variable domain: SAVISQKPSRDICQRGTSLTIQCQVDSQVTMMFWYRQQPGQSLTLIATANQGSEATYESGFVIDKFPISRPNLTFSTLTVSNMSPEDSSIYLCSSLAGGKNIQYFGAGTRLSVL.

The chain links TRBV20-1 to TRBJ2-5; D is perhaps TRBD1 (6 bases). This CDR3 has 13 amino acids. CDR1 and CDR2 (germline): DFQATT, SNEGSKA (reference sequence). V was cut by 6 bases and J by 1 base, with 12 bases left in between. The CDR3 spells CSAPGASQETQYF. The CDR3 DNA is TGCAGTGCGCCAGGGGCCTCCCAAGAGACCCAGTACTTC.

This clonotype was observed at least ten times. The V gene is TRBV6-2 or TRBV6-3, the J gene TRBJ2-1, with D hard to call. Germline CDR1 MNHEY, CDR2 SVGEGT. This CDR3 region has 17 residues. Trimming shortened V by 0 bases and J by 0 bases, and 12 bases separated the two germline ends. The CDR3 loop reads CASSYSVAITSYNEQFF. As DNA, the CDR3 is TGTGCCAGCAGTTACTCGGTAGCCATTACCTCCTACAATGAGCAGTTCTTC.

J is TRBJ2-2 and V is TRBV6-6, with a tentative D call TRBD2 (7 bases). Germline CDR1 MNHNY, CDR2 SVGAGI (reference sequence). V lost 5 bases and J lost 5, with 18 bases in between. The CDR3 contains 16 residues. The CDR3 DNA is TGTGCCAGCAGTGCCGAGGGGGGGCTAACAACCGGGGAGCTGTTTTTT. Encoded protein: CASSAEGGLTTGELFF.